The 9 T cell receptor beta chains presented below share a single source sample, sequenced in a study of blood T cell repertoires in COVID-19. Repertoires were generated with immunoSEQ multiplex PCR, while TCRdb's copy carries only in-frame clones and drops some. The sample comprises 200,000 or so clones, about 81% of which are singletons, and roughly 14% rests with the top ten. The sequenced sample consisted of peripheral blood. All receptors come from a man in his thirties or forties with active or convalescent COVID-19.

The chain is built from TRBV7-9 and TRBJ1-1; D gene ambiguous. CDR3 length: 14 amino acids. Germline CDR1 is SEHNR and CDR2 is FQNEAQ (reference sequence). V lost 0 bases to trimming and J lost 4 bases, with 9 bases between them. The CDR3 sequence is CASSLANTATEAFF. CDR3 nucleotides: TGTGCCAGCAGCTTAGCCAACACAGCCACTGAAGCTTTCTTT. Full variable domain (rest looked up from reference TRBV7-9 and TRBJ1-1): DTGVSQNPRHKITKRGQNVTFRCDPISEHNRLYWYRQTLGQGPEFLTYFQNEAQLEKSRLLSDRFSAERPKGSFSTLEIQRTEQGDSAMYLCASSLANTATEAFFGQGTRLTVV.

This chain uses TRBV5-6 with TRBJ1-4, with a possible D match to TRBD1 (5 bases). Germline-derived CDR1 and CDR2 are SGHDT and YYEEEE. This CDR3 contains 15 residues. The germline V and J ends were trimmed by 4 bases and 4 bases, with 14 bases remaining between them. In DNA form, the CDR3 reads TGTGCCAGCAGCGGGGGGATCTTCCTTAATGAAAAACTGTTTTTT. This gives the protein CASSGGIFLNEKLFF.

V gene TRBV6-5 combines with J gene TRBJ2-7, with D tentatively TRBD1 (5 bases). The CDR3 loop spans 15 amino acids. Germline assignment: CDR1 MNHEY and CDR2 SVGAGI. Between the trimmed V and J ends, which lost 0 bases and 2 bases, there was a span of 11 bases. DNA of the CDR3: TGTGCCAGCAGTTACTCCGCGGACACAGCCTACGAGCAGTACGTC. Protein: CASSYSADTAYEQYV.

The chain recombines TRBV5-1 with TRBJ2-7; TRBD1 agrees at 7 bases. Germline V gives CDR1 SGHRS, CDR2 YFSETQ. The CDR3 spans 14 residues. J lost 0 bases, V lost 7 bases, and 7 bases had no gene match. The CDR3 reads CASFPDRTSYEQYV. In DNA form, the CDR3 reads TGCGCCAGCTTTCCGGACAGGACCTCCTACGAGCAGTACGTC.

The rearrangement links TRBV12-3 or TRBV12-4 to TRBJ1-2, with TRBD1 matching 8 bases. The ends lost 6 bases at V and 6 bases at J; junction bases unmatched: 3. The CDR3 covers 12 residues. The CDR3 is CASSPDRDGYTF. The CDR3 bases are TGTGCCAGCAGCCCGGACAGGGATGGCTACACCTTC.

V is TRBV19 and J is TRBJ1-1; 8 bases agree with TRBD1. This CDR3 contains 15 residues. J was trimmed by 5 bases and V by 5 bases; bases with no gene match: 10. Germline CDR1 is LNHDA and CDR2 is SQIVND (reference sequence). This chain's CDR3 is CASSPNRGLGTEAFF. As DNA, the CDR3 is TGTGCCAGTAGTCCAAACAGGGGGTTAGGGACTGAAGCTTTCTTT.

This sequence joins TRBV5-1 and TRBJ2-3; 9 bases are shared with TRBD1. J was trimmed by 2 bases and V by 0 bases; bases with no gene match: 10. The CDR3 loop spans 18 amino acids. Per germline, CDR1 SGHRS and CDR2 YFSETQ. The DNA of the CDR3 is TGCGCCAGCAGCTTGGCCAGGGACAGGGTCCCCCCCACAGATACGCAGTATTTT. It codes for CASSLARDRVPPTDTQYF.

This clone showed up just once. The J gene is TRBJ1-4, the V gene TRBV27; a weak D match, TRBD1 (5 bases). Trimming removed 6 bases at V and 5 bases at J, with 28 bases between. Germline V CDR1 and CDR2: MNHEY, SMNVEV (reference sequence). The CDR3 runs 19 residues. The CDR3 here is CASSPLIGGQGALNEKLFF. In DNA form, the CDR3 reads TGTGCCAGCAGCCCACTAATCGGAGGGCAGGGCGCTTTAAATGAAAAACTGTTTTTT.

The chain uses TRBV7-9 and TRBJ1-2; 8 bases map to TRBD1. Germline CDR1 is SEHNR and CDR2 is FQNEAQ (reference sequence). CDR3 size: 16 residues. The ends lost 5 bases at V and 4 bases at J; junction bases unmatched: 12. CDR3 sequence reads: CASSQGAGGGSYGYTF. CDR3 nucleotides: TGTGCCAGCAGCCAGGGGGCAGGGGGCGGTAGCTATGGCTACACCTTC.